This paragraph covers one T cell receptor beta chain sequence. In the original processing: The authors estimated nucleated cell counts from reference gene primer amplification. Data came from immunoSEQ multiplex PCR; TCRdb stores just in-frame clones and leaves some out. For V, J and clone size, that table is used; D and trimming come from the DNA. The sample has approximately 210,000 clones, 84% seen once. The source of the sample is a study of blood T cell repertoires in COVID-19. Study as a whole: Spain, Italy and the United States supplied samples that represented acute and convalescent COVID-19. The analysed material was cDNA or gDNA that came from T cells, B-cell-depleted T cells, or PBMCs.

CDR1 and CDR2 (germline): SGHTA, FQGTGA. CDR3 length: 16 residues. Germline trimming cut 3 bases from V and 4 bases from J; bases unmatched to any gene: 8. Sequenced: peripheral blood. The TCR originated in a woman aged 45-65 years with active or convalescent COVID-19. The chain is built from TRBV7-3 and TRBJ2-7; the match to TRBD1 covers 11 bases. CDR3 residues: CASSLRSGQGAYEQYF. For the CDR3, the DNA is TGTGCCAGCAGCTTGAGATCCGGACAGGGGGCTTACGAGCAGTACTTC. Full variable domain (rest looked up from reference TRBV7-3 and TRBJ2-7): GAGVSQTPSNKVTEKGKYVELRCDPISGHTALYWYRQSLGQGPEFLIYFQGTGAADDSGLPNDRFFAVRPEGSVSTLKIQRTERGDSAVYLCASSLRSGQGAYEQYFGPGTRLTVT.